These 3 T cell receptor beta chains came from one sample sequenced in a study of blood T cell repertoires in COVID-19. Repertoires were generated with immunoSEQ multiplex PCR, while TCRdb's copy carries only in-frame clones and drops some. The sample has 200,000 to 300,000 clones; about nine tenths are singletons. The source material was peripheral blood. These receptors were taken from a man aged 55 to 70 who had recovered from COVID-19.

The chain employs TRBV6-1 and TRBJ1-2; 9 nucleotides line up with TRBD1. Germline loops: CDR1 MNHNS, CDR2 SASEGT. Losses at the gene ends were 6 bases for V and 0 bases for J; bases not matched to a gene: 5. The CDR3 contains 15 residues. The CDR3 nucleotides are TGTGCCAGCAGACGGACAGGGGCGGCTAACTATGGCTACACCTTC. Protein product: CASRRTGAANYGYTF.

The rearrangement uses TRBV9 and TRBJ1-4; the match to TRBD1 covers 8 bases. CDR3 length: 15 residues. Germline V CDR1 and CDR2: SGDLS, YYNGEE. J lost 7 bases, V lost 0 bases, and 5 bases had no gene match. In DNA form, the CDR3 reads TGTGCCAGCAGCGTAGGGCAGGGGGCCGGTGAAAAACTGTTTTTT. The encoded protein is CASSVGQGAGEKLFF.

The chain links TRBV6-6 to TRBJ1-1, with 7 bases identical to TRBD1. CDR1 MNHNY and CDR2 SVGAGI come from the germline V gene (reference sequence). The CDR3 spans 14 residues. V dropped 5 bases and J dropped 4; count of bases not matched to a gene: 7. CDR3 sequence (DNA): TGTGCCAGCAGTGGGCAGGGGGAGAGCACTGAAGCTTTCTTT. The encoded protein is CASSGQGESTEAFF.